Listed below are T cell receptor beta chains from one sample, sequenced in a study of cytomegalovirus exposure and HLA in healthy donors. Repertoires were generated with immunoSEQ multiplex PCR, while TCRdb's copy carries only in-frame clones and drops some. The sample shows some 160,000 clones, 91% of them seen only once. Sequenced material: PBMCs. The receptors were gathered from a man between 18 and 35 years old in good health and CMV-seronegative. The conserved cysteine and the conserved F or W are not part of the CDR3 here. A D gene is named only where the DNA matches it firmly. Not every row has a clone size; where given, it reads once, few, many or a size class.

ASTLGRGPYEQY	.	TRBV7-9	.	TRBJ2-7
ASGLGGYQETQY	.	TRBV12-5	.	TRBJ2-5
ASRGPGVGNTIY	.	TRBV6-1	.	TRBJ1-3
ASSQDSGFLAGISYNEQF	TRBD2	TRBV14	once	TRBJ2-1
ASSQERWNTEAF	.	TRBV4-2	.	TRBJ1-1
ASSSSILRSSGANVLT	.	TRBV5-4	.	TRBJ2-6
AISFGWGQGYNSPLH	TRBD1	TRBV10-3	.	TRBJ1-6
ASSDGVTKRQPQH	.	TRBV6-1	once	TRBJ1-5
ASSLRGVRTDTQY	.	TRBV5-1	.	TRBJ2-3
SVEEWGRSSSGNTIY	.	TRBV29-1	.	TRBJ1-3
ASSPRLGRTQY	.	TRBV7-7	.	TRBJ2-5
ASSKQENTEAF	.	TRBV27	.	TRBJ1-1
ASGWGGLNTEAF	.	TRBV12-5	.	TRBJ1-1